This record concerns one T cell receptor (beta chain) sequence. No antigen is known for it. With 60 Vbeta and 13 Jbeta primers, the PCR was carried out. Sequenced by immunoSEQ multiplex PCR; TCRdb stores in-frame clones only, minus some. This table holds about 160,000 clones, 65% to 90% found once. The data derive from a study of cytomegalovirus exposure and HLA in healthy donors. This CDR3 is 14 amino acids long. The trim removed 2 bases at V and 8 bases at J, leaving 8 bases unmatched. The V gene's germline CDR1 is SGHRS and CDR2 YFSETQ. General study points: According to a later analysis, donors in an Asian-associated ancestry cluster reportedly had fewer N-insertions than the 666-donor mean. The classifier was said to identify cytomegalovirus status with high specificity and sensitivity. A later analysis reported that several of the most significant clusters appeared to be linked to common viral pathogens, among them Epstein-Barr virus.

The sequencing input was PBMCs. This TCR was recovered from a man aged 50 to 60 in good health and CMV-seropositive. The chain carries TRBV5-1 and TRBJ1-2; 8 nucleotides line up with TRBD1. CDR3 DNA sequence: TGCGCCAGCAGCTTAGATCAGGACAGGGTCGGCTACACCTTC. This sequence encodes CASSLDQDRVGYTF.